The rows below give T cell receptor beta chains drawn from one sample of a study of blood T cell repertoires in COVID-19. Data came from immunoSEQ multiplex PCR; TCRdb stores just in-frame clones and leaves some out. The sample records over 150,000 clones, around 83% being singletons. The sequencing sample was made of peripheral blood. These receptor sequences come from a middle-aged man with active or convalescent COVID-19. CDR3s include the opening cysteine and the closing phenylalanine or tryptophan. Each record gives: J gene, clone size, V gene, D gene, CDR3 DNA, CDR3 protein. A D gene is named only where the DNA matches it firmly. Only part of the rows carry a size: once, few, many, or a class if the clone is expanded.

>TRBJ2-3|.|TRBV6-5|TRBD2
TGTGCCAGCAGTTACTCGGGACTATCCGGAGATACGCAGTATTTT
CASSYSGLSGDTQYF
>TRBJ2-7|.|TRBV10-3|.
TGTGCCATCAGTGGATCAGGGTCCGAGTACGAGCAGTACTTC
CAISGSGSEYEQYF
>TRBJ2-6|.|TRBV15|.
TGTGCCACCACGACCCTTGGGCTTTCTGGGGCCAACGTCCTGACTTTC
CATTTLGLSGANVLTF
>TRBJ2-1|.|TRBV5-8|TRBD2
TGTGCCAGCAGCTTGGAAGTGGCTAGCGGCCTCTACAATGAGCAGTTCTTC
CASSLEVASGLYNEQFF
>TRBJ1-5|once|TRBV18|.
TGTGCCAGCTCACCTTCTCAGGCCTCGTTGGGCAATCAGCCCCAGCATTTT
CASSPSQASLGNQPQHF
>TRBJ2-7|.|TRBV19|TRBD1
TGTGCCAGCAGGGACAGGGGGTCTGAGTACGAGCAGTACTTC
CASRDRGSEYEQYF
>TRBJ1-2|.|TRBV15|.
TGTGCCACCAGCACCAATGGCTACACCTTC
CATSTNGYTF
>TRBJ2-5|.|TRBV10-2|TRBD2
TGCGCCAGCAGTGATAGCGGGCTCCAAGAGACCCAGTACTTC
CASSDSGLQETQYF
>TRBJ1-1|.|TRBV6-6|.
TGTGCCAGCAGTCGCTTGAGGGAGCAGAACACTGAAGCTTTCTTT
CASSRLREQNTEAFF
>TRBJ1-1|few|TRBV9|.
TGTGCCAGCAGCGTAGTTGGGGGGATCGGCACTGAAGCTTTCTTT
CASSVVGGIGTEAFF
>TRBJ2-5|.|TRBV7-9|.
TGTGCCAGCAGCCCATCCCAAGAGACCCAGTACTTC
CASSPSQETQYF
>TRBJ2-5|.|TRBV5-1|.
TGCGCCAGCACCAGGGACTCGCCGAGGGGAGAGACCCAGTACTTC
CASTRDSPRGETQYF
>TRBJ1-5|.|TRBV6-2/TRBV6-3|TRBD1
TGTGCCAGCAGTTATACGACAGGGGGCTCTCAGCCCCAGCATTTT
CASSYTTGGSQPQHF
>TRBJ2-1|.|TRBV4-1|TRBD2
TGCGCCAGCAGCCAAGAGGGAGGGCTAGCGGGAGGGCCTTACAATGAGCAGTTCTTC
CASSQEGGLAGGPYNEQFF
>TRBJ2-7|.|TRBV27|TRBD2
TGTGCCAGCACCTTGGGACTAGCTGTGAGCTCCTACGAGCAGTACTTC
CASTLGLAVSSYEQYF
>TRBJ1-2|once|TRBV4-3|.
TGCGCCAGCAGCCAAGATCCGTCAGGGGACTATGGCTACACCTTC
CASSQDPSGDYGYTF
>TRBJ2-5|.|TRBV2|TRBD1
TGTGCCAGCAACGAGGGATTGGACAGGGCGGAGACCCAGTACTTC
CASNEGLDRAETQYF
>TRBJ1-2|.|TRBV27|TRBD1
TGTGCCACCGATGGACAGGGTCGTTATGGCTACACCTTC
CATDGQGRYGYTF
>TRBJ2-7|.|TRBV5-4|TRBD1
TGTGCCAGCAGCCCGAGGGGACAGGGGTTTGTTGCCGAGCAGTACTTC
CASSPRGQGFVAEQYF
>TRBJ1-5|.|TRBV18|.
TGTGCCAGCTCAAAGGGGCAGGGTGGAAATCAGCCCCAGCATTTT
CASSKGQGGNQPQHF
>TRBJ1-4|.|TRBV9|.
TGTGCCAGCAGCTCGCGGACGGGGGCAACTAATGAAAAACTGTTTTTT
CASSSRTGATNEKLFF
>TRBJ2-7|.|TRBV9|TRBD2
TGTGCCAGCAGCGTAGGAGTTGCGGGAGGGAACGAGCAGTACTTC
CASSVGVAGGNEQYF
>TRBJ1-2|.|TRBV11-2|.
TGTGCCAGCAGCCCCAGGATCGGTTGGAACTATGGCTACACCTTC
CASSPRIGWNYGYTF
>TRBJ1-2|.|TRBV9|TRBD1
TGTGCCAGCAGCGTAGGAGACAGGGATAACTATGGCTACACCTTC
CASSVGDRDNYGYTF
>TRBJ1-2|.|TRBV9|.
TGTGCCAGCAGTACGGGACAAGGCGATGGCTACACCTTC
CASSTGQGDGYTF
>TRBJ1-1|.|TRBV27|.
TGTGCCAGCAGTTCTGGGCAGACCCGGGGAACTGAAGCTTTCTTT
CASSSGQTRGTEAFF
>TRBJ2-3|.|TRBV28|TRBD1
TGTGCCAGCAGTTCCATAACAGGGGGTGCAGATACGCAGTATTTT
CASSSITGGADTQYF
>TRBJ1-2|.|TRBV18|.
TGTGCCAGCTCACCTGGGCAGGGGTATGGCTACACCTTC
CASSPGQGYGYTF
>TRBJ2-7|.|TRBV3-1/TRBV3-2|.
TGTGCCAGCAGCCAAGACCCAGGATACGGCGAGCAGTACTTC
CASSQDPGYGEQYF
>TRBJ2-7|many|TRBV7-2|TRBD2
TGTGCCAGCAGCTTAGTGGCGGGAGGGGGCTACGAGCAGTACTTC
CASSLVAGGGYEQYF
>TRBJ1-4|.|TRBV5-1|TRBD1
TGCGCCAGCAGCTCCTCCGGGACAGGGGCCGAAAAACTGTTTTTT
CASSSSGTGAEKLFF
>TRBJ2-3|few|TRBV18|TRBD2
TGTGCCAGCCGCCCAACTAGCGCCAGCGATACGCAGTATTTT
CASRPTSASDTQYF
>TRBJ2-1|.|TRBV6-5|TRBD2
TGTGCCAGCAGGAAACTAGCGGGAGAGGTTGAGCAGTTCTTC
CASRKLAGEVEQFF
>TRBJ2-7|.|TRBV4-1|.
TGCGCCAGCAGCCAAGACCGGGGGCTAGCGGTATACTTC
CASSQDRGLAVYF
>TRBJ2-7|.|TRBV19|TRBD1
TGTGCCAGTAGTATATCTATGGGACAGGGGTTCCACGAGCAGTACTTC
CASSISMGQGFHEQYF
>TRBJ2-2|.|TRBV28|TRBD2
TGTGCCAGCAGTCCCATCCCTAGCGGGAGGTACACCGGGGAGCTGTTTTTT
CASSPIPSGRYTGELFF
>TRBJ2-5|.|TRBV24-1|.
TGTGCCACCAGTGATCCCCAGCAAGAGACCCAGTACTTC
CATSDPQQETQYF
>TRBJ1-6|many|TRBV19|TRBD1
TGTGCCAGTGGCCTCCGACAGGGGGGATATTCACCCCTCCACTTT
CASGLRQGGYSPLHF
>TRBJ2-5|few|TRBV6-5|.
TGTGCCAGCAGTTACTCGACGCAGCGACTAGAGACCCAGTACTTC
CASSYSTQRLETQYF
>TRBJ2-7|.|TRBV15|.
TGTGCCACCAGCGCCCCCCAGGCACGCCGACAGGCACAGTACTTC
CATSAPQARRQAQYF
>TRBJ1-2|.|TRBV4-3|TRBD1
TGCGCCAGCAGCGAATCGTACAGGGGGCTCTATGGCTACACCTTC
CASSESYRGLYGYTF
>TRBJ1-2|.|TRBV7-9|.
TGTGCCAGCAGCTTAGGACTGGGTAACGATGGCTACACCTTC
CASSLGLGNDGYTF
>TRBJ2-2|.|TRBV12-3/TRBV12-4|.
TGTGCCAGCAGCCGACTAGGGACCGGGGAGCTGTTTTTT
CASSRLGTGELFF
>TRBJ1-2|.|TRBV28|.
TGTGCCAGCAGTTTACAGGGGATGCAAGGCTACACCTTC
CASSLQGMQGYTF
>TRBJ1-5|.|TRBV2|.
TGTGCCAGCAGGAAGCCACTTAGCAATCAGCCCCAGCATTTT
CASRKPLSNQPQHF
>TRBJ1-5|.|TRBV6-5|.
TGTGCCAGCACAAGGCAGGTCGGTCAGCCCCAGCATTTT
CASTRQVGQPQHF
>TRBJ1-2|.|TRBV7-8|TRBD1
TGTGCCAGCAGCTCAGCTTCACAGGGGCGTAACTATGGCTACACCTTC
CASSSASQGRNYGYTF
>TRBJ2-3|.|TRBV6-2/TRBV6-3|.
TGTGCCAGCAGTTACCGGGACTGGACAGATACGCAGTATTTT
CASSYRDWTDTQYF
>TRBJ2-5|.|TRBV5-4|.
TGTGCCAGCAGCTTGGATCTGGGCCCCGAGTACTTC
CASSLDLGPEYF
>TRBJ2-5|.|TRBV11-3|.
TGTGCCAGCAGCCCCCGAGACAGAGAGACCCAGTACTTC
CASSPRDRETQYF
>TRBJ1-1|.|TRBV7-3|TRBD1
TGTGCCAGCAGACAGACAGGGTCGGGCACTGAAGCTTTCTTT
CASRQTGSGTEAFF
>TRBJ2-7|.|TRBV6-4|.
TGTGCCAGCAGTGAACGAACCTTCGGGGGTGAGCAGTACTTC
CASSERTFGGEQYF
>TRBJ2-5|.|TRBV19|TRBD2
TGTGCCAGTAGTACAGCGGGAGGGGCTCAAGAGACCCAGTACTTC
CASSTAGGAQETQYF
>TRBJ2-7|.|TRBV2|TRBD1
TGTGCCAGCAGGCCGTGGGACAGGGACTCCCACGAGCAGTACTTC
CASRPWDRDSHEQYF
>TRBJ2-7|.|TRBV18|TRBD1
TGTGCCAGCTCACCAAGAATGACAGGGGGCTCCTACGAGCAGTACTTC
CASSPRMTGGSYEQYF